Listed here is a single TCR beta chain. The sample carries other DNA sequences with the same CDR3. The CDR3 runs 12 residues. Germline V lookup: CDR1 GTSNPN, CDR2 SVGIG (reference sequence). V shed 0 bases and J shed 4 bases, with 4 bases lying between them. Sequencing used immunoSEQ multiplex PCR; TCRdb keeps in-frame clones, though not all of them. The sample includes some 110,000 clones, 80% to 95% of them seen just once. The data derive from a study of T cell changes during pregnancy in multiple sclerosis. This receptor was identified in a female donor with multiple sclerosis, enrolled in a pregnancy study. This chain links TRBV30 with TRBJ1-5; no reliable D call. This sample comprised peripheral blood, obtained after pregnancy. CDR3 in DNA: TGTGCCTGGAGTGTACAGAATCAGCCCCAGCATTTT. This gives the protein CAWSVQNQPQHF.